The 12 T cell receptor beta chains in this list originate from one sample, sequenced in a study of post-analysis software for immune sequencing data. Libraries were made from TCR beta cDNA, and they carried unique molecular identifiers. Each CDR3 protein is one row after TCRdb ran MiXCR on the PCR reads. This sample carries some 160,000 distinct CDR3 sequences, 30% to 45% of them seen once, and the ten largest clones take over 25%. The sample in question was blood, obtained after autologous hematopoietic stem cell transplantation. These receptors were taken from a girl aged 5-17 years with multiple sclerosis.

The chain combines TRBV12-3 or TRBV12-4 with TRBJ1-1; D is ambiguous. Trimming took 1 base from V and 5 from J, leaving 8 bases between them. The CDR3 extends over 13 amino acids. Here the CDR3 reads CASSLVAGTEAFF. Written as DNA, the CDR3 is TGTGCCAGCAGTTTAGTAGCCGGGACTGAAGCTTTCTTT.

This chain connects TRBV6-1 to TRBJ2-7; TRBD1 matches at 10 bases. The CDR3 length is 14 residues. CDR1 is MNHNS, CDR2 SASEGT, per germline. J gave up 5 bases and V 9 bases, and 10 bases lay outside the gene matches. In DNA, the CDR3 is TGTGCCAGTAATCTGGGACAGGGGCCGAACGAGCAGTACTTC. Its translation is CASNLGQGPNEQYF.

V is TRBV10-3 and J is TRBJ1-1; D gene unclear. Germline lookup yields CDR1 ENHRY and CDR2 SYGVKD. Trimming cost V 4 bases and J 5 bases, with 8 bases left between them. The length of the CDR3 is 12 residues. The CDR3, as DNA: TGTGCCATCAGTGCCACTTCTACTGAAGCTTTCTTT. The encoded protein is CAISATSTEAFF.

This clonotype was seen repeatedly, ten times or more. The chain recombines TRBV24-1 with TRBJ2-5; 10 bases align to TRBD2. The germline CDR1 and CDR2 sequences are KGHDR and SFDVKD. The V segment lost 4 bases and the J segment 4 bases; nucleotides outside the gene matches: 2. The CDR3 totals 14 residues. CDR3 region: CATSDRLAGETQYF. The DNA of the CDR3 is TGTGCCACCAGTGACCGACTAGCGGGAGAGACCCAGTACTTC.

The sample holds many counts of this clonotype. The V and J genes are TRBV6-6 and TRBJ2-1; 12 nucleotides match TRBD2. Losses at the gene ends were 8 bases for V and 7 bases for J; bases not matched to a gene: 0. Germline loops: CDR1 MNHNY, CDR2 SVGAGI (reference sequence). The CDR3 has 12 residues. Written as DNA, the CDR3 is TGTGCCAGCGGACTAGCGGGGAATGAGCAGTTCTTC. Protein sequence: CASGLAGNEQFF.

This clonotype has ten or more counts. The genes are TRBV12-3 or TRBV12-4 and TRBJ1-4, with D possibly matching TRBD1 (5 bases). The germline V and J ends were trimmed by 6 bases and 1 base, with 9 bases remaining between them. CDR3 length: 14 residues. For the CDR3, the DNA is TGTGCCAGCAGACCAGGGTTAACTAATGAAAAACTGTTTTTT. Its protein is CASRPGLTNEKLFF.

This clonotype was observed a few times. The rearrangement joins TRBV20-1 to TRBJ2-4; maybe TRBD2 (6 bases). The CDR3 is made up of 14 amino acids. CDR1 is DFQATT, CDR2 SNEGSKA, per germline (reference sequence). V lost 5 bases, J lost 7 bases, and 18 bases lay in between. The DNA of the CDR3 is TGCAGTGCTCGGGACTCCCAAAGGGGTAACATTCAGTACTTC. Translation gives CSARDSQRGNIQYF.

On this clonotype itself: Possible read error: a much larger clone is one base away. V gene TRBV29-1 combines with J gene TRBJ1-2; D perhaps matches TRBD1 (5 bases). CDR1 is SQVTM and CDR2 is ANQGSEA in the germline V gene. The CDR3 runs 14 residues. V was clipped by 0 bases and J by 6 bases, with 14 bases between them. DNA of the CDR3: TGCAGCGTTGAAGATGCGCGGGGGAGCCATGGCTACACCTTC. Amino acids: CSVEDARGSHGYTF. Complete variable domain (other parts from reference TRBV29-1 and TRBJ1-2): SAVISQKPSRDICQRGTSLTIQCQVDSQVTMMFWYRQQPGQSLTLIATANQGSEATYESGFVIDKFPISRPNLTFSTLTVSNMSPEDSSIYLCSVEDARGSHGYTFGSGTRLTVV.

Only a few counts were recorded for this clonotype. This rearrangement joins TRBV7-6 to TRBJ2-2, with no clear D. Trimming shortened V by 1 base and J by 6 bases, and 15 bases separated the two germline ends. Germline loops: CDR1 SGHVS, CDR2 FNYEAQ. The CDR3 sequence is 16 residues long. The CDR3 protein is CASSLVASETAGELFF. In DNA, the CDR3 is TGTGCCAGCAGCTTAGTTGCGTCAGAAACGGCCGGGGAGCTGTTTTTT.

This clonotype has only a few counts. The chain carries TRBV2 and TRBJ2-5, with 13 positions matching TRBD2. Germline loops: CDR1 SNHLY, CDR2 FYNNEI. The ends lost 3 bases at V and 5 bases at J; junction bases unmatched: 6. This CDR3 is built from 16 residues. Here the CDR3 DNA reads TGTGCCAGCAGTGATGGGACTAGCGGGATGGTCGAGACCCAGTACTTC. Protein sequence: CASSDGTSGMVETQYF. Full variable domain (missing parts from reference TRBV2 and TRBJ2-5): EPEVTQTPSHQVTQMGQEVILRCVPISNHLYFYWYRQILGQKVEFLVSFYNNEISEKSEIFDDQFSVERPDGSNFTLKIRSTKLEDSAMYFCASSDGTSGMVETQYFGPGTRLLVL.

Concerning this clonotype itself: This may be a read error: a much more frequent sequence differs by one nucleotide. The chain is built from TRBV9 and TRBJ1-1, with D unclear. Germline V gene data show CDR1 as SGDLS and CDR2 as YYNGEE. V was trimmed by 0 bases and J by 0 bases, leaving 6 bases between them. The CDR3 runs to 14 residues. CDR3 coding DNA: TGTGCCAGCAGCGTAGGGGATATGAACACTGAAGCTTTCTTT. It yields the protein CASSVGDMNTEAFF.

This clonotype was detected ten times or more. V and J are TRBV29-1 and TRBJ1-2; 7 nucleotides line up with TRBD1. The CDR3 has 11 amino acids. V dropped 7 bases and J dropped 8; count of bases not matched to a gene: 7. Germline CDR1 SQVTM, CDR2 ANQGSEA. CDR3 residues: CSANTGAGYTF. The CDR3 DNA follows: TGCAGCGCGAATACAGGGGCCGGCTACACCTTC. The complete variable domain, with remaining parts taken from reference TRBV29-1 and TRBJ1-2, reads SAVISQKPSRDICQRGTSLTIQCQVDSQVTMMFWYRQQPGQSLTLIATANQGSEATYESGFVIDKFPISRPNLTFSTLTVSNMSPEDSSIYLCSANTGAGYTFGSGTRLTVV.